The text below deals with one TCR beta chain. This entry comes from a study of cytomegalovirus exposure and HLA in healthy donors. As for the study in general: In a previous analysis, approximately 110 million unique TCR beta sequences were found from 150 million to 200 million T cells.

Germline V gene data show CDR1 as MNHEY and CDR2 as SMNVEV (reference sequence). V trimming: 4 bases; J trimming: 4 bases; junction bases outside the gene matches: 6. The CDR3 contains 14 residues. Researchers ran the PCR with 60 Vbeta and 13 Jbeta primers. Sequencing used immunoSEQ multiplex PCR; TCRdb keeps in-frame clones, though not all of them. The data show 100,000 to 150,000 clones, approximately 80% seen once. Sequencing input: PBMCs. This receptor was obtained from a male donor in good health and CMV-seropositive. This chain joins TRBV27 and TRBJ2-5; 7 bases map to TRBD1. CDR3 in DNA: TGTGCCAGCAGTTATCGACAGGGAACAGAGACCCAGTACTTC. It specifies CASSYRQGTETQYF.